A selection of T cell receptor beta chains follows, all from one sample in a study of T-cell memory formation after mild COVID-19. From the 5' RACE reads, TCRdb called clonotypes with MiXCR, one entry per CDR3 protein. In the table there are 350,000 to 450,000 distinct CDR3 sequences, around 20% of which are singletons. The sequenced sample consisted of PBMCs or a T cell subset sorted from them (not recorded which). The source is an adult woman who had mild COVID-19 (a few samples of this study predate the infection). Cell type and time point are not known. CDR3s include the opening cysteine and the closing phenylalanine or tryptophan. The D gene is left open where the match is weak. Size is omitted from some rows. Given values are once, few, many or a class for expanded clones.

d_gene	abundance	j_gene	v_gene	CDR3aa	CDR3nt
-	-	TRBJ2-3	TRBV28	CASRGTGGPDTQYF	TGTGCCAGCAGGGGAACGGGGGGCCCAGATACGCAGTATTTT
TRBD1	few	TRBJ1-6	TRBV6-5	CASSYSMSQGAGDSPLHF	TGTGCCAGCAGTTACTCGATGTCACAGGGGGCAGGTGATTCACCCCTCCACTTT
-	few	TRBJ2-5	TRBV20-1	CSAREAGFQETQYF	TGCAGTGCTAGAGAGGCGGGGTTCCAAGAGACCCAGTACTTC
TRBD2	few	TRBJ2-3	TRBV6-2/TRBV6-3	CASSYPLAGGTDTQYF	TGTGCCAGCAGTTACCCCCTAGCGGGGGGAACAGATACGCAGTATTTT
-	few	TRBJ2-7	TRBV3-1	CASSHVRVGFYEQYF	TGTGCCAGCAGCCACGTGAGGGTCGGGTTCTACGAGCAGTACTTC
-	-	TRBJ1-6	TRBV7-9	CASSLEGVNSPLHF	TGTGCCAGCAGCTTAGAGGGTGTTAATTCACCCCTCCACTTT
-	few	TRBJ2-2	TRBV4-2	CASMAGTGELFF	TGTGCCAGCATGGCCGGCACCGGGGAGCTGTTTTTT
TRBD1	-	TRBJ2-1	TRBV7-9	CASSRQGVMDEQFF	TGTGCCAGCAGTAGACAGGGGGTGATGGATGAGCAGTTCTTC
-	many	TRBJ1-1	TRBV5-1	CASSSGQRVNTEAFF	TGCGCCAGCAGCTCAGGACAGCGTGTGAACACTGAAGCTTTCTTT
TRBD1	once	TRBJ1-1	TRBV4-1	CASSQEGQGHTEAFF	TGCGCCAGCAGCCAGGAGGGACAGGGGCACACTGAAGCTTTCTTT
-	few	TRBJ2-7	TRBV4-1	CASSPETGNSYEQYF	TGCGCCAGCAGCCCCGAGACAGGTAACTCCTACGAGCAGTACTTC
-	-	TRBJ1-4	TRBV7-9	CASSSTAGHNEKLFF	TGTGCCAGCAGCTCAACCGCGGGACACAATGAAAAACTGTTTTTT
-	-	TRBJ1-1	TRBV28	CAGGERAAEAFF	TGTGCCGGTGGGGAACGGGCCGCTGAAGCTTTCTTT
-	many	TRBJ2-3	TRBV7-2	CASSRDRSTDTQYF	TGTGCCAGCAGCCGGGACCGTAGCACAGATACGCAGTATTTT
TRBD1	many	TRBJ1-2	TRBV20-1	CSAQGQGISYGYTF	TGCAGTGCGCAGGGACAGGGAATCTCCTATGGCTACACCTTC
-	few	TRBJ2-3	TRBV7-9	CASSWGTSTDTQYF	TGTGCCAGCAGCTGGGGTACTAGCACAGATACGCAGTATTTT
TRBD1	-	TRBJ1-1	TRBV6-2/TRBV6-3	CASSYDRGHTEAFF	TGTGCCAGCAGTTACGACAGGGGGCATACTGAAGCTTTCTTT
-	few	TRBJ2-5	TRBV7-9	CASSLGNPAETQYF	TGTGCCAGCAGCTTAGGTAACCCTGCAGAGACCCAGTACTTC
TRBD2	few	TRBJ2-1	TRBV7-3	CASSLLSGGEQFF	TGTGCCAGCAGCCTCCTTAGCGGGGGGGAGCAGTTCTTC
-	few	TRBJ2-3	TRBV28	CASSLVTSTDTQYF	TGTGCCAGCAGTTTAGTAACTAGCACAGATACGCAGTATTTT
TRBD1	-	TRBJ2-5	TRBV11-2	CASSGTRDRAIATSQETQYF	TGTGCCAGCAGCGGAACCCGGGACAGGGCGATCGCGACCTCCCAAGAGACCCAGTACTTC
TRBD2	few	TRBJ2-1	TRBV7-3	CASSLTLAGGLPYNEQFF	TGTGCCAGCAGCTTAACACTAGCGGGAGGATTGCCCTACAATGAGCAGTTCTTC
-	-	TRBJ1-5	TRBV5-6	CASSLGPRTSNQPQHF	TGTGCCAGCAGCTTGGGCCCAAGAACTAGCAATCAGCCCCAGCATTTT
-	-	TRBJ2-3	TRBV7-9	CASSLGPTGALFTDTQYF	TGTGCCAGCAGCTTAGGCCCGACGGGGGCCTTGTTCACAGATACGCAGTATTTT
TRBD1	few	TRBJ1-2	TRBV12-3/TRBV12-4	CASSADRGQTF	TGTGCCAGCAGTGCCGACAGGGGGCAAACCTTC
-	few	TRBJ2-3	TRBV7-6	CASSQGGGTDTQYF	TGTGCCAGCAGCCAAGGGGGGGGCACAGATACGCAGTATTTT
-	-	TRBJ2-1	TRBV24-1	CATRGLEQFF	TGTGCCACCAGGGGCTTAGAGCAGTTCTTC
TRBD2	few	TRBJ2-3	TRBV5-6	CASSSTYPSGATDTQYF	TGTGCCAGCAGCTCCACCTACCCTAGCGGGGCCACAGATACGCAGTATTTT
TRBD2	few	TRBJ2-3	TRBV5-1	CASSLDLAGGPDTQYF	TGCGCCAGCAGCTTGGATCTAGCGGGGGGGCCCGATACGCAGTATTTT
-	-	TRBJ1-1	TRBV25-1	CASSESDVEAFF	TGTGCCAGCAGTGAATCTGACGTCGAAGCTTTCTTT
-	few	TRBJ2-3	TRBV7-2	CASSPLGGADTQYF	TGTGCCAGCAGCCCCCTCGGGGGCGCAGATACGCAGTATTTT
-	-	TRBJ1-2	TRBV29-1	CSAGDSAGSTF	TGCAGCGCCGGAGACAGCGCCGGGTCTACCTTC
-	few	TRBJ2-1	TRBV28	CASSSTGLNNNEQFF	TGTGCCAGCAGCTCAACGGGACTGAACAACAATGAGCAGTTCTTC
-	few	TRBJ2-2	TRBV15	CATSRDLGTGELFF	TGTGCCACCAGCAGAGATCTGGGCACCGGGGAGCTGTTTTTT
-	-	TRBJ1-5	TRBV20-1	CSARDFPNQPQHF	TGCAGTGCTCGGGACTTTCCCAATCAGCCCCAGCATTTT
-	-	TRBJ1-2	TRBV18	CASSPGSAYGYTF	TGTGCCAGCTCACCAGGGAGCGCTTATGGCTACACCTTC
TRBD2	-	TRBJ2-5	TRBV25-1	CASSEWRGGRALETQYF	TGTGCCAGCAGTGAATGGAGAGGCGGGAGGGCACTGGAGACCCAGTACTTC
-	-	TRBJ1-2	TRBV30	CAWSRGYGYTF	TGTGCCTGGAGTCGGGGCTATGGCTACACCTTC
-	few	TRBJ1-1	TRBV2	CASMSRVGNTEAFF	TGTGCCAGCATGTCCCGAGTAGGAAACACTGAAGCTTTCTTT
-	-	TRBJ2-5	TRBV9	CASSVNQWVGQETQYF	TGTGCCAGCAGCGTCAACCAGTGGGTAGGGCAAGAGACCCAGTACTTC
-	few	TRBJ1-3	TRBV7-2	CASSAWGPTIYF	TGTGCCAGCAGCGCCTGGGGGCCCACCATATATTTT
-	-	TRBJ2-7	TRBV3-1	CASSQAGRIHPYEQYF	TGTGCCAGCAGCCAAGCCGGGCGAATCCACCCCTACGAGCAGTACTTC
-	-	TRBJ2-2	TRBV12-3/TRBV12-4	CASSFGLNTGELFF	TGTGCCAGCAGTTTCGGGTTGAACACCGGGGAGCTGTTTTTT
-	-	TRBJ1-1	TRBV19	CASSIKGGLNTEAFF	TGTGCCAGTAGTATTAAAGGAGGGTTGAACACTGAAGCTTTCTTT
-	-	TRBJ1-1	TRBV3-1	CASSQDTGTSVSQAFF	TGTGCCAGCAGCCAAGATACCGGGACAAGCGTAAGCCAAGCTTTCTTT
TRBD1	-	TRBJ1-2	TRBV20-1	CSARTLGQGAGGYTF	TGCAGTGCTAGAACCCTCGGCCAGGGGGCTGGTGGCTACACCTTC
-	few	TRBJ2-7	TRBV6-2/TRBV6-3	CASSYYGGGTSYEQYF	TGTGCCAGCAGTTACTATGGGGGTGGCACCTCCTACGAGCAGTACTTC
-	few	TRBJ2-2	TRBV30	CAWSQGGTGELFF	TGTGCCTGGAGCCAGGGGGGGACCGGGGAGCTGTTTTTT
TRBD1	-	TRBJ1-1	TRBV20-1	CSALTGGNTEAFF	TGCAGTGCGCTGACAGGGGGCAACACTGAAGCTTTCTTT
-	few	TRBJ2-7	TRBV13	CASSPMRGSSYEQYF	TGTGCCAGCAGCCCCATGAGGGGGTCCTCCTACGAGCAGTACTTC